The 9 T cell receptor beta chains reported below all come from one sample, sequenced in a study of blood T cell repertoires in COVID-19. Libraries were prepared by immunoSEQ multiplex PCR; TCRdb keeps only in-frame clonotypes and omits some of them. The sample includes some 200,000 clones, 84% of them seen just once. Sequencing was carried out using peripheral blood. The receptors stem from a woman older than 75 with COVID-19, enrolled during active disease.

This chain joins TRBV18 and TRBJ2-1; 12 positions match TRBD1. The germline gives CDR1 KGHSH, CDR2 LQKENI. With V trimmed by 3 bases and J by 7 bases, 7 bases remained unmatched. The CDR3 is 16 amino acids. The DNA for the CDR3 is TGTGCCAGCTCACCGATGGGACAGGGGGCGCAGAATGAGCAGTTCTTC. This sequence encodes CASSPMGQGAQNEQFF.

The gene calls are TRBV2 and TRBJ1-1; D remains unclear. The V end was cut by 4 bases, the J end by 0 bases, with 6 bases between. This CDR3 is 13 amino acids long. Per the germline V gene, CDR1 is SNHLY and CDR2 is FYNNEI. The CDR3 spells CASSALLNTEAFF. In DNA form, the CDR3 reads TGTGCCAGCAGTGCTTTATTGAACACTGAAGCTTTCTTT.

This chain links TRBV19 with TRBJ1-1; 8 bases are shared with TRBD1. The J segment lost 1 base and the V segment lost 6 bases, leaving 16 bases of the junction unmatched. This CDR3 spans 18 amino acids. CDR1 is LNHDA, CDR2 SQIVND, per germline (reference sequence). The CDR3 DNA follows: TGTGCCAGTAGCCTGACCGGGACAGGCAAATGGTGGAACACTGAAGCTTTCTTT. This encodes CASSLTGTGKWWNTEAFF. Variable domain in full (rest from reference TRBV19 and TRBJ1-1): DGGITQSPKYLFRKEGQNVTLSCEQNLNHDAMYWYRQDPGQGLRLIYYSQIVNDFQKGDIAEGYSVSREKKESFPLTVTSAQKNPTAFYLCASSLTGTGKWWNTEAFFGQGTRLTVV.

V and J are TRBV28 and TRBJ2-7; the D is unclear. The CDR3 is 13 residues long. V shed 4 bases and J shed 2 bases, with 9 bases lying between them. The germline CDR1 and CDR2 sequences are MDHEN and SYDVKM. Here the CDR3 reads CASSSPAAYEQYF. The CDR3 coding sequence is TGTGCCAGCAGTTCCCCCGCGGCCTACGAGCAGTACTTC.

The chain links TRBV9 to TRBJ2-1; 8 nucleotides agree with TRBD2. Germline assignment: CDR1 SGDLS and CDR2 YYNGEE. This CDR3 comprises 15 residues. Unmatched junction bases numbered 9, after V lost 7 bases and J lost 3 bases. In DNA, the CDR3 is TGTGCCAGCGCCAAAGGAGCGGGGGTCTACAATGAGCAGTTCTTC. Translated, it gives CASAKGAGVYNEQFF.

The V gene is TRBV2, the J gene TRBJ1-5; TRBD1 matches at 11 bases. The CDR3 spans 16 residues. CDR1 and CDR2 from the germline V gene are SNHLY and FYNNEI. V was clipped by 2 bases and J by 6 bases; unmatched bases: 6. The CDR3 DNA is TGTGCCAGCAGTGAAAGCGGGGACAGGGGGATTCAGCCCCAGCATTTT. Its protein is CASSESGDRGIQPQHF.

The V call is TRBV12-3 or TRBV12-4, the J call TRBJ1-1; D may be TRBD1 (5 bases). This CDR3 has 13 amino acids. The V end was cut by 0 bases, the J end by 11 bases, with 13 bases between. CDR3 region: CASSLAIGSGAFF. CDR3 DNA sequence: TGTGCCAGCAGTTTAGCAATTGGGTCAGGGGCTTTCTTT.

The V and J genes are TRBV3-1 (or the pseudogene TRBV3-2) and TRBJ2-1, with 7 bases identical to TRBD1. CDR3 size: 12 residues. Germline V gene data show CDR1 as LGHDT and CDR2 as YNNKEL (reference sequence). The V segment lost 4 bases and the J segment 12 bases; nucleotides outside the gene matches: 6. In nucleotides, the CDR3 is TGTGCCAGCAGCCTACTACAGGGGTGGCAGTTCTTC. Protein: CASSLLQGWQFF.

CDR3: CASSRDRVYSGNTIYF. The CDR3 DNA reads TGTGCCAGCAGCCGGGACAGGGTATACTCTGGAAACACCATATATTTT. V is TRBV9 and J is TRBJ1-3, with 9 bases aligning to TRBD1. V gave up 4 bases and J gave up 0 bases; unmatched junction bases: 5. The CDR3 covers 16 residues. Germline loops: CDR1 SGDLS, CDR2 YYNGEE.